What follows are 7 T cell receptor beta chains derived from one specimen sequenced in a study of blood T cell repertoires in COVID-19. Repertoires were generated with immunoSEQ multiplex PCR, while TCRdb's copy carries only in-frame clones and drops some. Of under 300,000 clones in the sample, around 88% were seen once. Sequencing was done on a sample of PBMCs or T cells enriched from blood (not recorded which). These receptors all stem from a woman between 40 and 50 years old with acute COVID-19.

A word on this clone: Mismatch with germline at one junction end may stem from a read error. This chain connects TRBV2 to TRBJ1-6; perhaps TRBD1 as D (5 bases). The CDR3 is 15 amino acids. Germline V gene sequence: CDR1 SNHLY, CDR2 FYNNEI. CDR3 sequence: CASREGHVYNSPLHF. The CDR3 nucleotides are TGTGCCAGCAGGGAAGGACACGTCTATAATTCACCCCTCCACTTT. Full variable domain (rest looked up from reference TRBV2 and TRBJ1-6): EPEVTQTPSHQVTQMGQEVILRCVPISNHLYFYWYRQILGQKVEFLVSFYNNEISEKSEIFDDQFSVERPDGSNFTLKIRSTKLEDSAMYFCASREGHVYNSPLHFGNGTRLTVT.

The chain recombines TRBV6-5 with TRBJ1-1; TRBD1 matches at 8 bases. The CDR3 is 15 amino acids. Germline CDR1 reads MNHEY; CDR2 reads SVGAGI. V lost 7 bases to trimming and J lost 6 bases; unmatched junction nucleotides: 13. CDR3 nucleotides: TGTGCCAGCAAAGTTGAGGACAGGGAGGTACCTGAAGCTTTCTTT. Amino acid sequence: CASKVEDREVPEAFF.

The rearrangement uses TRBV11-3 and TRBJ2-5; 7 bases agree with TRBD2. J gave up 4 bases and V 5 bases, and 7 bases lay outside the gene matches. The CDR3 runs to 14 residues. The germline gives CDR1 SGHNT, CDR2 YENEEA. Here the CDR3 reads CASSRRKRGETQYF. The CDR3 region has the DNA TGTGCCAGCAGCCGTAGGAAGCGGGGAGAGACCCAGTACTTC.

This chain connects TRBV5-6 to TRBJ1-4; D uncertain. Trimming removed 0 bases from V and 6 bases from J, with 12 bases in between. Germline CDR1 SGHDT, CDR2 YYEEEE. The length of the CDR3 is 15 residues. Here the CDR3 DNA reads TGTGCCAGCAGCTTGGTAGGACTTAAAGATGAAAAACTGTTTTTT. Protein product: CASSLVGLKDEKLFF.

This sequence joins TRBV5-1 and TRBJ2-1, with 10 bases identical to TRBD2. Germline loops: CDR1 SGHRS, CDR2 YFSETQ. Trimming removed 2 bases from V and 4 bases from J; junction bases left unmatched: 3. The CDR3 runs to 15 residues. CDR3 coding DNA: TGCGCCAGCAGCTTAGGACTAGCGGAGTACAATGAGCAGTTCTTC. Its translation is CASSLGLAEYNEQFF.

The J gene is TRBJ1-4, the V gene TRBV10-3; possibly TRBD1 for D (6 bases). Germline values: CDR1 ENHRY, CDR2 SYGVKD. This CDR3 comprises 13 residues. V shed 6 bases and J shed 8 bases, with 13 bases lying between them. CDR3 coding DNA: TGTGCCATCAGCGAGATAGGACAGGAAAAACTGTTTTTT. Protein sequence: CAISEIGQEKLFF.

This clone was detected only a few times. This chain joins TRBV12-3 or TRBV12-4 and TRBJ2-1; D remains unclear. The V gene lost 6 bases and the J gene lost 11 bases, with 14 bases spanning the gap. The CDR3 length is 12 residues. This chain's CDR3 is CASSSRSLKQFF. CDR3 coding DNA: TGTGCCAGCAGCTCCCGAAGCCTGAAGCAGTTCTTC.